This TCR beta chain was retrieved from a study of a mutant IDH1 vaccine in newly diagnosed glioma. Study overall: Following radiotherapy alone, or alongside temozolomide cycles, vaccination was started after an interval of 4-6 weeks.

Assay: immunoSEQ multiplex PCR; the TCRdb copy retains only in-frame clones and omits some. The data contain around 32,000 clones, around 83% of them singletons. The CDR3 is 14 residues long. Per germline, CDR1 SGHTA and CDR2 FQGNSA. V lost 4 bases and J 8 bases, leaving 15 bases between the germline ends. The time point denotes: week 35, safety follow-up. Every single dose of the vaccine, 300 ug of mutant IDH1 20-mer peptide, came with topical imiquimod. Each astrocytoma in the donors was new, WHO grade 3 or 4, IDH1-mutant and ATRX-lost. Of note for this clone: As yet, its antigen is unknown.

The source was PBMCs, collected from a glioma patient whose treatment included an IDH1 peptide vaccine. V gene TRBV7-2 combines with J gene TRBJ2-1; possible D gene TRBD1, 7 bases. The clonotype originates from a young woman with glioma. CDR3 protein: CASSYHTGEDEQFF. DNA for the CDR3: TGTGCCAGCAGCTACCACACAGGGGAGGATGAGCAGTTCTTC.